The 24 T cell receptor beta chains below all came from one sample that was sequenced in a study of T cells in localized non-small cell lung cancer. TCRdb's table, derived via immunoSEQ multiplex PCR, lists solely in-frame clones and lacks some. The sample carries fewer than 15,000 clones, about 80% recorded once. The specimen was peripheral blood, collected before any cancer treatment. The receptors stem from a female donor older than 55 with stage I squamous cell lung carcinoma.

V is TRBV25-1 and J is TRBJ1-1, with a tentative D call TRBD1 (5 bases). The V and J ends lost 1 base and 8 bases respectively, with 8 bases between them. This CDR3 is built from 12 residues. Germline-derived CDR1 and CDR2 are MGHDK and SYGVNS. For the CDR3, the DNA is TGTGCCAGCAGTGAATCTCACAGGGAAGCTTTCTTT. Residues: CASSESHREAFF.

This clone was seen more than once but under ten times. The chain recombines TRBV2 with TRBJ1-5; D is perhaps TRBD1 (5 bases). Germline CDR1 reads SNHLY; CDR2 reads FYNNEI. There are 14 residues in the CDR3. Trimming took 1 base from V and 5 from J, leaving 9 bases between them. CDR3 in amino acids: CASSEVGVDQPQHF. The CDR3 coding sequence is TGTGCCAGCAGTGAAGTAGGGGTCGATCAGCCCCAGCATTTT.

This clone was observed once. J is TRBJ2-3 and V is TRBV11-3; TRBD2 agrees at 7 bases. CDR1 is SGHNT, CDR2 YENEEA, per germline. Trimming at V came to 2 bases and at J to 5 bases, leaving 7 bases not matched to a gene. CDR3 size: 15 residues. CDR3 nucleotides: TGTGCCAGCAGCTTATATGGGAGGGAAAAAGATACGCAGTATTTT. Its protein is CASSLYGREKDTQYF.

This clone has a handful of counts. The genes are TRBV30 and TRBJ2-7, with 10 bases matching TRBD1. Per germline, CDR1 GTSNPN and CDR2 SVGIG (reference sequence). The CDR3 spans 14 residues. V lost 3 bases and J lost 7; bases outside the gene matches: 9. As DNA, the CDR3 is TGTGCCTGGAGCCCGGGACAGGGGTCTCTAGAGCAGTACTTC. This gives the protein CAWSPGQGSLEQYF.

The chain recombines TRBV10-1 with TRBJ2-7; no clear D gene. Germline V lookup: CDR1 WNHNN, CDR2 SYGVQD (reference sequence). The length of the CDR3 is 13 residues. V was pared by 0 bases and J by 5 bases, with 8 bases between. The CDR3 here is CASSESPTDEQYF. The CDR3 DNA reads TGCGCCAGCAGTGAGTCCCCTACGGACGAGCAGTACTTC.

The chain recombines TRBV30 with TRBJ2-1; D is unresolved. CDR3 length: 11 residues. Germline CDR1 GTSNPN, CDR2 SVGIG (reference sequence). V was pared by 1 base and J by 9 bases, with 7 bases between. The CDR3 loop is CAWSDQVEQFF. The CDR3 DNA reads TGTGCCTGGAGTGACCAGGTTGAGCAGTTCTTC.

The gene calls are TRBV7-6 and TRBJ1-1; a weak D match, TRBD1 (5 bases). Trimming left V 3 bases short and J 1 base short, with 6 bases between. Germline V gene sequence: CDR1 SGHVS, CDR2 FNYEAQ. The CDR3 totals 13 residues. CDR3 protein: CASSLTANTEAFF. CDR3 sequence (DNA): TGTGCCAGCAGCTTGACAGCGAACACTGAAGCTTTCTTT.

V gene TRBV30 combines with J gene TRBJ2-7; 10 bases fit TRBD2. V lost 4 bases and J lost 5; bases outside the gene matches: 11. Per the germline V gene, CDR1 is GTSNPN and CDR2 is SVGIG (reference sequence). There are 15 residues in the CDR3. The CDR3 bases are TGTGCCTGGAAGCGGGGGGGGATTCCCTACAACGAGCAGTACTTC. This gives the protein CAWKRGGIPYNEQYF.

The chain employs TRBV6-6 and TRBJ1-2, with 7 nucleotides matching TRBD1. The V and J ends lost 2 bases and 13 bases, in that order; junction bases with no gene match: 4. Germline-derived CDR1 and CDR2 are MNHNY and SVGAGI (reference sequence). The CDR3 extends over 11 amino acids. The CDR3 region has the DNA TGTGCCAGCAGTTACGGGGGACAGTTCACCTTC. Protein: CASSYGGQFTF.

The rearrangement links TRBV7-9 to TRBJ2-2, with 8 bases identical to TRBD1. Looked up from germline, CDR1 is SEHNR and CDR2 is FQNEAQ (reference sequence). CDR3 size: 18 residues. The V gene end was trimmed by 4 bases and the J gene end by 0 bases; junction bases not matched to a gene: 10. The CDR3 here is CASSSNRRTGSNTGELFF. The CDR3 DNA reads TGTGCCAGCAGCTCCAACCGTAGGACAGGGTCGAACACCGGGGAGCTGTTTTTT.

V is TRBV19 and J is TRBJ2-7, with 11 bases that match TRBD1. The V gene end was trimmed by 6 bases and the J gene end by 7 bases; junction bases not matched to a gene: 8. Germline CDR1 LNHDA, CDR2 SQIVND (reference sequence). The CDR3 has 14 amino acids. The CDR3 spells CASSPDRGLGEQYF. The CDR3 coding sequence is TGTGCCAGTAGCCCGGACAGGGGGCTAGGGGAGCAGTACTTC.

In regard to this clone: The junction and the germline gene differ at one end; a read error may be behind it. The chain has TRBV7-7 and TRBJ2-1; 9 positions match TRBD1. Germline CDR1 and CDR2: SSHAT and FNYEAQ (reference sequence). The CDR3 runs 13 residues. The CDR3 DNA follows: TGTGCTAGCAGCCCAGACAGGGGGAATGAGCAGTTCTTC. Translation gives CASSPDRGNEQFF.

The chain links TRBV5-4 to TRBJ2-3, with D unclear. V gave up 3 bases and J gave up 0 bases, with 5 bases separating them. CDR1 is SGHNT and CDR2 is YYREEE in the germline V gene (reference sequence). The CDR3 sequence is 13 residues long. In DNA form, the CDR3 reads TGTGCCAGCAGCTCTACTAGCACAGATACGCAGTATTTT. Its protein product is CASSSTSTDTQYF.

The chain uses TRBV5-4 and TRBJ2-5; D is undetermined. The CDR3 covers 15 residues. The germline V gene encodes CDR1 SGHNT and CDR2 YYREEE (reference sequence). The V end was cut by 3 bases, the J end by 2 bases, with 14 bases between. The CDR3 DNA is TGTGCCAGCAGCTCCGCCCAAGCCCTACAAGAGACCCAGTACTTC. Amino acids: CASSSAQALQETQYF. The entire variable domain, with the rest obtained from reference TRBV5-4 and TRBJ2-5, is as follows: ETGVTQSPTHLIKTRGQQVTLRCSSQSGHNTVSWYQQALGQGPQFIFQYYREEENGRGNFPPRFSGLQFPNYSSELNVNALELDDSALYLCASSSAQALQETQYFGPGTRLLVL.

The V and J genes are TRBV5-6 and TRBJ1-2; weak D call: TRBD1 (5 bases). V was cut by 9 bases and J by 7 bases, with 28 bases left in between. Germline V CDR1 and CDR2: SGHDT, YYEEEE. The CDR3 runs to 16 residues. In DNA form, the CDR3 reads TGTGCCACTGGCCCCCGCCGGGACCTATCGTCGGGTGGCTACACCTTC. Translation: CATGPRRDLSSGGYTF.

The rearrangement uses TRBV4-1 and TRBJ2-3, with D possibly TRBD2 on 5 matching bases. Per germline, CDR1 MGHRA and CDR2 YSYEKL. CDR3 length equals 15 residues. The V gene lost 7 bases and the J gene lost 0 bases, with 14 bases spanning the gap. CDR3 coding DNA: TGCGCCAGCAAGTATGGAGGACCTAGCACAGATACGCAGTATTTT. Protein: CASKYGGPSTDTQYF.

The chain employs TRBV4-3 and TRBJ1-2; a possible D gene is TRBD1 (5 bases). Germline V gives CDR1 LGHNA, CDR2 YSLEER. This CDR3 has 15 amino acids. Trimming left V 2 bases short and J 5 bases short, with 15 bases between. The CDR3 nucleotides are TGCGCCAGCAGCCAAAAAGGGGAAGAAAGGTATGGCTACACCTTC. Encoded protein: CASSQKGEERYGYTF.

This clone was detected only a few times. CDR3 residues: CASSQEVGTSCEQYF. In DNA form, the CDR3 reads TGCGCCAGCAGCCAAGAGGTTGGGACTAGCTGCGAGCAGTACTTC. The chain joins TRBV4-3 to TRBJ2-7; 9 positions agree with TRBD2. V lost 0 bases to trimming and J lost 6 bases; unmatched junction nucleotides: 6. This CDR3 contains 15 residues. Germline CDR1 and CDR2: LGHNA and YSLEER.

This clone was recorded only once. The V gene is TRBV7-6, the J gene TRBJ2-1; maybe TRBD1 (6 bases). Germline V lookup: CDR1 SGHVS, CDR2 FNYEAQ. The CDR3 spans 15 residues. The V gene lost 5 bases and the J gene lost 0 bases, with 11 bases spanning the gap. The CDR3 loop reads CASSLDRSSYNEQFF. CDR3 nucleotide sequence: TGTGCCAGCAGCCTAGACAGGAGCTCCTACAATGAGCAGTTCTTC. The full variable domain, completed using reference TRBV7-6 and TRBJ2-1, is GAGVSQSPRYKVTKRGQDVALRCDPISGHVSLYWYRQALGQGPEFLTYFNYEAQQDKSGLPNDRFSAERPEGSISTLTIQRTEQRDSAMYRCASSLDRSSYNEQFFGPGTRLTVL.

This clone was counted a single time. The chain employs TRBV18 and TRBJ2-5; D not resolved. Germline V gene data show CDR1 as KGHSH and CDR2 as LQKENI. Trimming removed 1 base at V and 2 bases at J, with 11 bases between. The CDR3 length is 15 residues. This CDR3 reads CASSPQSPRQETQYF. The CDR3 DNA reads TGTGCCAGCTCACCACAGAGCCCGCGGCAAGAGACCCAGTACTTC.

The J gene is TRBJ1-5, the V gene TRBV30, with TRBD1 identical over 8 bases. The CDR3 totals 14 residues. Per the germline V gene, CDR1 is GTSNPN and CDR2 is SVGIG (reference sequence). Trimming cost V 0 bases and J 8 bases; bases outside gene matches: 6. DNA for the CDR3: TGTGCCTGGAGTGTAATACAGGGGGGGGAGCCCCAGCATTTT. Translation: CAWSVIQGGEPQHF.

The V gene is TRBV29-1, the J gene TRBJ2-5; TRBD2 matches at 9 bases. Germline CDR1 and CDR2: SQVTM and ANQGSEA. V dropped 2 bases and J dropped 4; count of bases not matched to a gene: 2. The CDR3 has 13 residues. The CDR3 DNA follows: TGCAGCGTTGAAAGTAGCGGGGGAGAGACCCAGTACTTC. Protein: CSVESSGGETQYF.

V usage is TRBV5-4 and J usage is TRBJ2-2, with 10 bases matching TRBD2. The CDR3 sequence is 16 residues long. Trimming removed 3 bases from V and 4 bases from J; junction bases left unmatched: 6. Germline lookup yields CDR1 SGHNT and CDR2 YYREEE (reference sequence). CDR3 nucleotides: TGTGCCAGCAGCTCGCTAGCGGGGGTAACCACCGGGGAGCTGTTTTTT. It encodes CASSSLAGVTTGELFF.

The chain carries TRBV4-1 and TRBJ2-1; 10 nucleotides match TRBD2. Germline CDR1 and CDR2: MGHRA and YSYEKL. CDR3 length: 17 residues. The trim removed 4 bases at V and 4 bases at J, leaving 10 bases unmatched. The CDR3 DNA is TGCGCCAGCAGCCCAGACCTAACTAGCGGGGCTTACAATGAGCAGTTCTTC. Protein product: CASSPDLTSGAYNEQFF.